This TCR beta chain was sequenced for a study of CD8+ T cells in alopecia areata (dated by TCRdb to the late 2010s). Describing the broader study: Treated patients were enrolled in an open-label pilot trial of oral tofacitinib, 5 to 10 mg twice daily, for moderate-to-severe alopecia areata. Tofacitinib was given for 6 to 18 months, followed by 6 months of follow-up off drug to assess delayed response and recurrence. In treated patients, disease severity was measured using the SALT score, which gives the percentage of scalp surface area affected. High-throughput TCRbeta sequencing was used to examine T cell clonal expansion in alopecia areata in both the C3H/HeJ mouse model and human patients. In humans, TCRbeta sequencing was performed on scalp tissue and on sorted CD4+ and CD8+ peripheral blood T cells from healthy controls and from patients with patchy or totalis/universalis alopecia areata. Biopsies were taken from tofacitinib-treated patients at baseline and again at 4 and 24 weeks into treatment, and several of those patients also had a later scalp biopsy. Scalp clonality was compared among normal scalp (n=4), patchy alopecia areata scalp (n=8), and alopecia totalis/universalis scalp (n=8). RNA came from the PAXgene miRNA kit for fixed scalp, the miRNeasy kit for PBMCs, and the RNeasy kit for mouse skin. Amplification of TCRbeta CDR3 regions was done by immunoSEQ multiplex PCR using 35 Vbeta forward primers and 13 Jbeta reverse primers. General study outcomes and caveats: With tofacitinib, both scalp clonality and the number of expanded CD8+ clones among the top 100 scalp clones went down significantly. Because the treated cohort was small and had just a single nonresponder, larger studies are needed to establish links between baseline CD8+ expansion and response. Compared with normal scalp, lesional scalp had higher clonality and more expanded CD8+ clones, particularly in alopecia totalis/universalis, a pattern that suggests antigenic drive. Scalp TCR repertoire analysis is complicated because resident alphabeta T cells in normal human skin are also sequenced, whereas mouse skin is dominated by gammadelta T cells. Many expanded lesional clones were found to persist in scalp and blood during tofacitinib treatment, and relapse after treatment cessation may be partly explained by this persistence. Shared TCR sequences between patients were less evident than in mice, which may be partly attributable to HLA diversity in the patient population.

Details on this clone: This clone's antigen is unknown. No quality values exist for individual bases; no much larger clone is one base distant. The same CDR3 can be traced to other DNA sequences in this sample.

The treatment or condition label for this specimen denotes: oral pan-JAK inhibitor, 5-10 mg twice daily. Peripheral blood and lesional scalp punch biopsies were obtained from patients with alopecia areata. PBMCs were isolated by density centrifugation and stained for CD3, CD4 and CD8, after which CD4+ and CD8+ T cells were sorted on a FACSAria. Libraries were made using the immunoSEQ multiplex PCR assay. RNA was extracted from all samples and reverse transcribed into cDNA as template for TCR sequencing. SuperScript III was used for first-strand cDNA synthesis, primed with a 2:1 mix of oligo-dT and random hexamers. A synthetic immune receptor repertoire was used to gauge amplification bias, and whatever bias remained was removed computationally. In the source study's methods: Raw reads were preprocessed to remove errors, and CDR3 was defined by IMGT conventions from the conserved cysteine to phenylalanine. To get clonality, Shannon entropy was normalized by log2 of the number of productive unique TCRs and the result was subtracted from 1. Scalp TCRbeta sequences were cross-referenced with sorted blood CD4 and CD8 repertoires so that the CD4 or CD8 identity of scalp clones could be inferred. TCRdb mirrors the immuneACCESS table, restricted to in-frame sequences. Some clones are absent from its copies; in checked studies, under half trace to an unresolved V gene, and the reason for the others is unknown. V and J calls and clone size follow that table, whereas D and trimming were derived from the DNA. The sample table lists about 270,000 clones, 60% of them with a count of one. About 0.93% of the sample is taken by the ten largest.

Including the terminal cysteine and phenylalanine, the CDR3 comprises 12 residues. Just CDR3 DNA is preserved here, 36 bases in frame from base 1. CDR1 and CDR2 (SQVTM, ANQGSEA) derive from the germline V gene. Trimming removed 5 bases from V and 4 bases from J; the gene matches leave 4 bases unexplained. Recombination linked TRBV29-1 to TRBJ2-7; 8 nucleotides in the junction match TRBD2. The specimen was CD4+ T cells sorted from blood, collected around week 54, from a patient treated with tofacitinib. This sequence was found in a human donor with alopecia areata. The CDR3 protein: CSVLAGGYEQYF. The nucleotides read TGCAGCGTTTTGGCGGGGGGATACGAGCAGTACTTC.